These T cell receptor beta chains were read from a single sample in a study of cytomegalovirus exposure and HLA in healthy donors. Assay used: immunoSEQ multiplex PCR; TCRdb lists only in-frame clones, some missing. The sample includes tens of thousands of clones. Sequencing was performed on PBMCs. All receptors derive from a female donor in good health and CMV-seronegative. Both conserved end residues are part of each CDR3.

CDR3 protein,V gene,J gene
CASSPVGSSDNEQFF,TRBV18,TRBJ2-1
CASSSSGEETQYF,TRBV7-9,TRBJ2-5
CASSPGTGEEQYF,TRBV7-6,TRBJ2-7
CAWRRRGARTGELFF,TRBV30,TRBJ2-2
CATSRDRGPYEQYF,TRBV15,TRBJ2-7
CASETSGQGFGEQYF,TRBV7-8,TRBJ2-7
CASSFPFGQGAGNTEAFF,TRBV19,TRBJ1-1
CASSPRLSGAGEAYEQYF,TRBV4-1,TRBJ2-7
CASSWRDRVVEQYF,TRBV5-1,TRBJ2-7
CASSLVGTGGTEAFF,TRBV7-9,TRBJ1-1
CASSPLSGTGVHEQYF,TRBV5-4,TRBJ2-7
CASMIVQGPPGELFF,TRBV5-1,TRBJ2-2
CASSPTVNTEAFF,TRBV7-9,TRBJ1-1
CASRTSGGAYNEQFF,TRBV7-2,TRBJ2-1
CASSFRSFNTEAFF,TRBV5-1,TRBJ1-1
CASSLGLTSPTYNEQFF,TRBV11-3,TRBJ2-1
CASSDTSGGTDTQYF,TRBV6-4,TRBJ2-3
CASDSRGLTEAFF,TRBV19,TRBJ1-1
CASSVSPGANTGELFF,TRBV9,TRBJ2-2
CASSLGRGKGAYNEQFF,TRBV7-3,TRBJ2-1
CAWIPPGVGRYGYTF,TRBV30,TRBJ1-2
CASSIPASGVYGYTF,TRBV19,TRBJ1-2
CASKDETSGAGNEQFF,TRBV21-1,TRBJ2-1
CSVGLAGAINEQFF,TRBV29-1,TRBJ2-1
CTSRGLAGGYEQYF,TRBV1,TRBJ2-7
CASSHRDTEAFF,TRBV13,TRBJ1-1
CASSIQGGRTEAFF,TRBV5-1,TRBJ1-1
CASSQPQGAGANVLTF,TRBV4-3,TRBJ2-6
CASSVDGDTEAFF,TRBV9,TRBJ1-1
CAWSGGSSGANVLTF,TRBV30,TRBJ2-6
CAISGVGDTQYF,TRBV10-3,TRBJ2-3
CTSSQRLLAGEIDQETQYF,TRBV1,TRBJ2-5
CASSTTRGGTEAFF,TRBV18,TRBJ1-1
CASSAHSGNPYNEQFF,TRBV18,TRBJ2-1
CSVSSRGWDTEAFF,TRBV29-1,TRBJ1-1
CASSHDTGETEAFF,TRBV7-9,TRBJ1-1
CASSQERGAGREQFF,TRBV14,TRBJ2-1
CASSSYYITTGDGTEAFF,TRBV7-6,TRBJ1-1
CASSRDNTNSRGYTF,TRBV6-5,TRBJ1-2
CASSQERALHEKLFF,TRBV4-2,TRBJ1-4
CASSRTGQGYEQYF,TRBV6-5,TRBJ2-7
CASSGRGRPGIEKLFF,TRBV6-1,TRBJ1-4
CASSAKAGPAEAFF,TRBV6-1,TRBJ1-1
CASSLVTGDSYNSPLHF,TRBV5-1,TRBJ1-6
CASIAIDRGNTEAFF,TRBV9,TRBJ1-1
CASSLGGGGLVPYEQYF,TRBV7-8,TRBJ2-7
CASSFAFRTGNTEAFF,TRBV5-1,TRBJ1-1
CASSLETGQRVNEQFF,TRBV7-6,TRBJ2-1
CASTNRGTEAFF,TRBV19,TRBJ1-1
CASSPSVGQFNTEAFF,TRBV18,TRBJ1-1
CAWSRGRQGISYEQYF,TRBV30,TRBJ2-7
CASSEAGVGGETQYF,TRBV6-1,TRBJ2-5
CASSSAGGTFF,TRBV9,TRBJ1-1
CASSSGQTSGNTIYF,TRBV18,TRBJ1-3
CASSGTPAGYGYTF,TRBV5-1,TRBJ1-2
CASSSLTGGHEQYF,TRBV6-6,TRBJ2-7
CASSPGGANSPLHF,TRBV5-1,TRBJ1-6